This T cell receptor beta chain was recovered during a study of T cells expressing NK-cell markers. Reanalyzing the 5' RACE reads, TCRdb keeps one entry per CDR3 protein, without DNA. In all, the sample yields roughly 150,000 distinct CDR3 sequences. CDR1 and CDR2 (germline): MGHRA, YSYEKL. The CDR3 is made up of 15 amino acids. The TCR originated in a man aged 18 to 69 in good health. The chain has TRBV4-1 and TRBJ2-1; TCRdb lists TRBD2, though no DNA is available to test this call. Input material: blood T cells: a sorted CD56 or NKG2C T cell subset, CD4+ or CD8+ T cells, or bulk PBMC T cells (not recorded which). The CDR3 sequence: CASSTAGGLMNEQFF.